These 18 T cell receptor beta chains share one sample of origin, sequenced in a study of cytomegalovirus exposure and HLA in healthy donors. The PCR used 60 Vbeta and 13 Jbeta primers. Generated by immunoSEQ multiplex PCR, the TCRdb table keeps only in-frame clones and is missing some. The table shows some 150,000 clones, with under 85% occurring only once. Sequencing was carried out using PBMCs. The receptor source for this set is a woman in her thirties or forties in good health and CMV-seropositive.

The V call is TRBV4-1, the J call TRBJ2-7; TRBD2 might be the D (5 bases). The germline V gene encodes CDR1 MGHRA and CDR2 YSYEKL. The CDR3 runs 12 residues. Trimming removed 5 bases from V and 6 bases from J, with 11 bases in between. The CDR3 bases are TGCGCCAGCAGCGAACATCGGGGCGAGCAGTACTTC. This gives the protein CASSEHRGEQYF.

The chain links TRBV10-3 to TRBJ2-3, with D possibly matching TRBD2 (6 bases). The germline gives CDR1 ENHRY, CDR2 SYGVKD. The CDR3 loop spans 16 amino acids. V lost 6 bases, J lost 4 bases, and 20 bases lay in between. The CDR3 nucleotides read TGTGCCATCAGGAGCAGCCTAGCGAGGGACCCAGATACGCAGTATTTT. Translating gives CAIRSSLARDPDTQYF.

The gene calls are TRBV6-1 and TRBJ1-2; 9 bases agree with TRBD1. Germline CDR1 MNHNS, CDR2 SASEGT. Trimming took 4 bases from V and 4 from J; bases not matched to a gene: 7. The CDR3 sequence is 15 residues long. This chain's CDR3 is CASSARTGAAYGYTF. CDR3 bases: TGTGCCAGCAGTGCCCGGACAGGGGCCGCCTATGGCTACACCTTC.

The rearrangement joins TRBV29-1 to TRBJ1-2; 9 positions agree with TRBD1. The length of the CDR3 is 14 residues. Germline values: CDR1 SQVTM, CDR2 ANQGSEA. V gave up 1 base and J gave up 1 base; unmatched junction bases: 1. The CDR3 here is CSVEGTGVNYGYTF. Here the CDR3 DNA reads TGCAGCGTTGAAGGGACAGGGGTTAACTATGGCTACACCTTC.

The CDR3 DNA reads TGTGCCAGCAAAGGTGGGTCAGGGGCCGGGGATTCGGCCCTCCACTTT. Its protein product is CASKGGSGAGDSALHF. This chain connects TRBV2 to TRBJ1-6, with D maybe TRBD1 (6 bases). Trimming removed 7 bases from V and 14 bases from J, with 27 bases in between. The length of the CDR3 is 16 residues. Germline CDR1 reads SNHLY; CDR2 reads FYNNEI.

This chain links TRBV6-1 with TRBJ1-1, with 8 bases lining up with TRBD1. The ends lost 9 bases at V and 3 bases at J; junction bases unmatched: 9. Per the germline V gene, CDR1 is MNHNS and CDR2 is SASEGT. CDR3 length equals 14 residues. CDR3 DNA: TGTGCCAGTAAAAACAGGGGGATGTACACTGAAGCTTTCTTT. Translation gives CASKNRGMYTEAFF.

This clone was seen only a few times. V and J are TRBV6-1 and TRBJ2-3; the match to TRBD2 covers 7 bases. The trim removed 2 bases at V and 3 bases at J, leaving 5 bases unmatched. CDR1 is MNHNS and CDR2 is SASEGT in the germline V gene. The CDR3 extends over 15 amino acids. DNA for the CDR3: TGTGCCAGCAGTGAAATTGGGGGGGGAACAGATACGCAGTATTTT. It translates to CASSEIGGGTDTQYF.

The V and J genes are TRBV2 and TRBJ1-5; D is perhaps TRBD1 (6 bases). CDR3 length: 16 amino acids. Germline V gene lookup returns CDR1 SNHLY and CDR2 FYNNEI. Trimming took 6 bases from V and 6 from J, leaving 21 bases between them. CDR3 nucleotide sequence: TGTGCCAGCAGGCCCACTTCAGGGGATATTTTTCAGCCCCAGCATTTT. Translated: CASRPTSGDIFQPQHF. Full variable domain (missing parts from reference TRBV2 and TRBJ1-5): EPEVTQTPSHQVTQMGQEVILRCVPISNHLYFYWYRQILGQKVEFLVSFYNNEISEKSEIFDDQFSVERPDGSNFTLKIRSTKLEDSAMYFCASRPTSGDIFQPQHFGDGTRLSIL.

The V gene is TRBV7-9, the J gene TRBJ1-2; 7 nucleotides agree with TRBD1. The length of the CDR3 is 13 residues. Germline V lookup: CDR1 SEHNR, CDR2 FQNEAQ (reference sequence). After removal of 3 bases from V and 6 bases from J, the junction contained 4 bases not matched to a gene. In DNA, the CDR3 is TGTGCCAGCAGCTTTCAGGGGGGCGATGGCTACACCTTC. Protein product: CASSFQGGDGYTF.

This clone was picked up one time. The chain combines TRBV9 with TRBJ2-5; maybe TRBD2 (6 bases). Looked up from germline, CDR1 is SGDLS and CDR2 is YYNGEE. This CDR3 is built from 14 residues. Trimming shortened V by 2 bases and J by 4 bases, and 12 bases separated the two germline ends. Here the CDR3 reads CASSVALGGETQYF. CDR3 nucleotide sequence: TGTGCCAGCAGCGTGGCCCTCGGGGGAGAGACCCAGTACTTC. Looking up the rest from reference TRBV9 and TRBJ2-5 gives the full variable domain: DSGVTQTPKHLITATGQRVTLRCSPRSGDLSVYWYQQSLDQGLQFLIQYYNGEERAKGNILERFSAQQFPDLHSELNLSSLELGDSALYFCASSVALGGETQYFGPGTRLLVL.

The chain employs TRBV27 and TRBJ2-7; 11 bases fit TRBD2. The CDR3 contains 16 residues. The junction had 14 bases not matched to a gene; V was cut back by 11 bases and J by 2 bases. Germline V gene sequence: CDR1 MNHEY, CDR2 SMNVEV (reference sequence). CDR3 sequence: CALIKARLAGTYEQYF. The CDR3, as DNA: TGTGCCCTCATTAAAGCCCGACTAGCGGGGACCTACGAGCAGTACTTC.

With respect to this clone: In the same sample, other DNA sequences code for this CDR3. The rearrangement uses TRBV2 and TRBJ1-2, with 7 bases matching TRBD1. V lost 8 bases, J lost 4 bases, and 1 base stayed unmatched. CDR3 length: 11 residues. CDR1 is SNHLY and CDR2 is FYNNEI in the germline V gene. The CDR3 DNA reads as TGTGCCAGCTCAGGGGGCTATGGCTACACCTTC. Protein product: CASSGGYGYTF.

J is TRBJ1-1 and V is TRBV14; D gene unclear. The CDR3 runs 15 residues. Germline V gene lookup returns CDR1 SGHDN and CDR2 FVKESK. The V and J ends lost 1 base and 6 bases respectively, with 15 bases between them. In nucleotides, the CDR3 is TGTGCCAGCAGCCAAGGTCAATTTCGGCGGGCTGAAGCTTTCTTT. This translates into CASSQGQFRRAEAFF.

This clone appeared a few times. This chain joins TRBV19 and TRBJ2-5; 10 positions agree with TRBD2. The CDR3 is 16 amino acids. Germline V lookup: CDR1 LNHDA, CDR2 SQIVND (reference sequence). V gave up 5 bases and J gave up 5 bases; unmatched junction bases: 11. The CDR3 loop reads CASSGGSGGAIETQYF. The CDR3, as DNA: TGTGCCAGTAGTGGGGGGAGCGGGGGGGCCATCGAGACCCAGTACTTC.

V gene TRBV19 combines with J gene TRBJ1-2; possible D gene TRBD1, 5 bases. The CDR3 loop spans 12 amino acids. The ends were cut back, 1 base at V and 8 bases at J, with 8 bases in the middle. The V gene's germline CDR1 is LNHDA and CDR2 SQIVND (reference sequence). CDR3 nucleotide sequence: TGTGCCAGTAGTATAGGCGGGGCAGGCTACACCTTC. This gives the protein CASSIGGAGYTF.

The sample holds a few counts of this clone. This chain connects TRBV6-5 to TRBJ2-1, with 8 bases matching TRBD2. There are 15 residues in the CDR3. The germline CDR1 and CDR2 sequences are MNHEY and SVGAGI. V trimming: 6 bases; J trimming: 9 bases; junction bases outside the gene matches: 13. In nucleotides, the CDR3 is TGTGCCAGCAGCATACTGGCGGGGGGTGTCGGTGAGCAGTTCTTC. It yields the protein CASSILAGGVGEQFF.

This clone was counted only a few times. The V gene is TRBV6-6, the J gene TRBJ2-1, with 10 nucleotides matching TRBD1. V gave up 6 bases and J gave up 7 bases; unmatched junction bases: 9. The CDR3 has 15 amino acids. Germline values: CDR1 MNHNY, CDR2 SVGAGI (reference sequence). The CDR3 nucleotides read TGTGCCAGCAGAAAGGGACAGGGGAGTTTGAATGAGCAGTTCTTC. Translated, it gives CASRKGQGSLNEQFF.

Comments on this clone: One end of the junction does not line up with germline, which may come from a read error. This sequence joins TRBV2 and TRBJ1-1, with 10 bases lining up with TRBD1. The CDR3 runs to 13 residues. Per the germline V gene, CDR1 is SNHLY and CDR2 is FYNNEI. The CDR3 nucleotides are TGTGCCAGCAGTGGACAGGGGGCTGGAGGCGGCCTCTTT. It translates to CASSGQGAGGGLF.